Listed below are T cell receptor beta chains from one sample, sequenced in a study of shared clonotypes between healthy human individuals. Repertoires were generated with immunoSEQ multiplex PCR, while TCRdb's copy carries only in-frame clones and drops some. The table includes fewer than 700,000 clones, around 77% detected once. Sequenced sample: PBMCs. All receptors derive from a woman aged 40 to 55 in good health. Some clones in this sample may be carry-over from other donors' samples. The conserved cysteine and the conserved F or W are not part of the CDR3 here. A D gene is named only where the DNA matches it firmly. Rows give clone size only sometimes, using once, few, many, or a class for an expanded clone.

v_gene	abundance	d_gene	j_gene	CDR3aa
TRBV19	NA	NA	TRBJ2-3	ASSTTGEGTDTQY
TRBV7-3	few	TRBD2	TRBJ2-2	ASSLMGLAPTNTGELF
TRBV6-6	NA	NA	TRBJ2-3	ASTQEGVRTDTQY
TRBV18	few	NA	TRBJ1-2	ASSPGVSGYT
TRBV7-9	NA	TRBD2	TRBJ2-2	ASSPGRLAGSKDTGELF
TRBV5-1	NA	NA	TRBJ2-7	ASSLDSVSYEQY
TRBV28	NA	TRBD1	TRBJ1-3	ASTLGQYSGNTIY
TRBV27	many	NA	TRBJ2-2	ASSHSFGELF
TRBV5-1	NA	TRBD1	TRBJ2-7	ASSFGTGVNEQY
TRBV2	NA	NA	TRBJ1-1	ASSEFGNTEAF
TRBV5-1	NA	TRBD2	TRBJ2-1	ASRRGDNEQF
TRBV19	NA	NA	TRBJ1-2	ASTRGANYGYT
TRBV7-9	few	NA	NA	ASSTRLDGEQY
TRBV5-1	NA	NA	TRBJ2-3	ASSFGQSGDTQY
TRBV7-3	NA	TRBD2	TRBJ2-7	ASRLGTSQPEQY
TRBV7-8	once	TRBD2	TRBJ2-2	ASSFFGRGNTGELF
TRBV2	NA	NA	TRBJ1-4	ASRGVPTAFWEKLF
TRBV5-1	NA	TRBD2	TRBJ2-5	ASSDQLAGAVKTQY
TRBV5-1	NA	NA	TRBJ2-6	ASSSGPGSGANVLT
TRBV4-3	NA	TRBD2	TRBJ2-3	ASSPGLVADTQY
TRBV5-6	NA	NA	TRBJ2-3	ASRGRRPTDTQY
TRBV5-1	NA	NA	TRBJ2-7	ASSWVPGELYEQY
TRBV2	NA	NA	TRBJ2-7	ASMSTYEQY
TRBV10-2	NA	TRBD2	TRBJ2-7	ASSEPGRAFYEQY
TRBV5-5	NA	TRBD1	TRBJ1-4	ASSARTGGGEKLF
TRBV18	NA	NA	TRBJ2-6	ASSPQGDGANVLT
TRBV28	NA	TRBD1	TRBJ2-6	ASSRQGAGANVLT
TRBV7-2	NA	TRBD2	TRBJ2-1	ASSPQPGLATYSYNEQF
TRBV6-1	NA	TRBD1	TRBJ1-4	ASSALGQGLEKLF
TRBV19	NA	NA	TRBJ2-7	ASSEDRATYEQY
TRBV28	NA	NA	TRBJ2-6	ASSFGGVSGANVLT
TRBV5-4	NA	TRBD2	TRBJ2-1	ASSSGTSGYNEQF
TRBV5-1	NA	NA	TRBJ2-7	ASSLVSGRVYEQY
TRBV11-3	NA	NA	TRBJ2-7	ASSPQGGEQY
TRBV6-1	once	TRBD1	TRBJ2-5	ASSHGTGKTQY
TRBV19	NA	TRBD2	TRBJ2-7	ASSMGLAGWEQY
TRBV9	NA	TRBD1	TRBJ2-7	ASSVDTRTGQY
TRBV28	NA	TRBD1	TRBJ2-2	ASSLNWGQGGTGELF
TRBV28	NA	TRBD1	TRBJ2-5	ASSGQGKETQY
TRBV29-1	NA	TRBD2	TRBJ2-7	SVLGGGLGSSGIYEQY
TRBV2	NA	NA	TRBJ1-4	ASSEFRGVNEKLF
TRBV10-3	NA	NA	TRBJ2-2	AISDRETGGELF
TRBV29-1	NA	TRBD2	TRBJ2-1	SAGGRANEQF
TRBV6-6	NA	NA	TRBJ2-3	ASSLADTQY
TRBV7-3	NA	NA	TRBJ2-3	ASSPRSSDTQY